Detailed here is one TCR beta chain. Its antigen is undetermined. The same CDR3 also results from other DNA sequences found in this sample. Method: immunoSEQ multiplex PCR; TCRdb's copy keeps in-frame clones and lacks some. This table holds about 2 million clones, just under 95% found once. Naivety among CD8 cells was defined by CD45RO negativity and positive CCR7 selection, thereby excluding terminally differentiated effector memory CD45RA+ cells. These data originate in a study of shared clonotypes between healthy human individuals. Points from the study as a whole: In this cohort, only blood was sampled, and tissue repertoires likely differ. Naive CD4 clonotypes overlapped across several donors at roughly 5.1%. Lower generation probabilities were found for non-shared clonotypes than for those shared by all four donors.

The germline V gene encodes CDR1 MGHRA and CDR2 YSYEKL. The CDR3 is 14 residues long. Trimming cost V 4 bases and J 6 bases; bases outside gene matches: 6. The TCR was taken from a man aged 18 to 30 in good health. The sequenced sample was naive CD8+ T cells sorted from blood. The chain employs TRBV4-1 and TRBJ2-7, with TRBD1 matching 10 bases. CDR3 sequence (DNA): TGCGCCAGCAGCCCCCGGGACAGGGGAGGCGAGCAGTACTTC. Its translation is CASSPRDRGGEQYF.